The 32 T cell receptor beta chains below were found in one sample sequenced in a study of blood T cell repertoires in COVID-19. TCRdb's table, derived via immunoSEQ multiplex PCR, lists solely in-frame clones and lacks some. The data hold hundreds of thousands of clones, with roughly 89% observed a single time. Sequencing input: PBMCs or T cells enriched from blood (not recorded which). These receptors originate from a woman aged 18-30 years with acute COVID-19.

The gene calls are TRBV5-1 and TRBJ2-5, with 12 bases identical to TRBD1. This CDR3 spans 15 amino acids. The germline V gene has CDR1 SGHRS and CDR2 YFSETQ. Trimming removed 6 bases from V and 5 bases from J; junction bases left unmatched: 8. CDR3 loop: CASNEGQGARETQYF. CDR3 nucleotide sequence: TGCGCCAGCAACGAGGGACAGGGGGCACGGGAGACCCAGTACTTC.

Here the CDR3 reads CASSLVDRDPDTQYF. In nucleotides, the CDR3 is TGTGCCAGCAGTTTGGTGGACAGGGATCCAGATACGCAGTATTTT. The chain links TRBV27 to TRBJ2-3; 8 bases align to TRBD1. The CDR3 length is 15 residues. Trimming at V came to 3 bases and at J to 4 bases, leaving 6 bases not matched to a gene. Looked up from germline, CDR1 is MNHEY and CDR2 is SMNVEV (reference sequence).

J is TRBJ2-7 and V is TRBV7-2; no reliable D call. Germline V gene data show CDR1 as SGHTA and CDR2 as FQGNSA. Trimming removed 5 bases at V and 4 bases at J, with 24 bases between. The CDR3 runs 17 residues. The CDR3 spells CASSPPYHGDESYEQYF. For the CDR3, the DNA is TGTGCCAGCAGCCCCCCCTATCATGGAGATGAATCGTACGAGCAGTACTTC.

V usage is TRBV11-3 and J usage is TRBJ2-1; 7 positions agree with TRBD1. CDR3 size: 17 residues. V was pared by 5 bases and J by 2 bases, with 12 bases of the junction left unmatched. Germline V gene lookup returns CDR1 SGHNT and CDR2 YENEEA. The CDR3 loop reads CASSETGIFRAYNEQFF. The CDR3 bases are TGTGCCAGCAGCGAGACAGGGATATTCAGGGCCTACAATGAGCAGTTCTTC.

The chain joins TRBV2 to TRBJ2-7; TRBD1 aligns across 7 bases. This CDR3 spans 11 amino acids. Looked up from germline, CDR1 is SNHLY and CDR2 is FYNNEI. Trimming cost V 8 bases and J 5 bases; bases outside gene matches: 3. CDR3 loop: CASRQGDEQYF. The CDR3 nucleotides are TGTGCCAGCCGACAGGGCGACGAGCAGTACTTC. Combining the CDR3 with reference TRBV2 and TRBJ2-7 gives the whole variable domain EPEVTQTPSHQVTQMGQEVILRCVPISNHLYFYWYRQILGQKVEFLVSFYNNEISEKSEIFDDQFSVERPDGSNFTLKIRSTKLEDSAMYFCASRQGDEQYFGPGTRLTVT.

The chain couples TRBV27 to TRBJ1-2; possible D gene TRBD1, 6 bases. The CDR3 consists of 14 residues. The germline CDR1 and CDR2 sequences are MNHEY and SMNVEV (reference sequence). Trimming took 2 bases from V and 4 from J, leaving 11 bases between them. CDR3 in DNA: TGTGCCAGCAGTTTAGCAGCAGGGGCCTATGGCTACACCTTC. It is translated as CASSLAAGAYGYTF.

This chain links TRBV28 with TRBJ2-2; 7 bases match TRBD2. The CDR3 totals 17 residues. V lost 3 bases to trimming and J lost 1 base; unmatched junction nucleotides: 8. Germline V CDR1 and CDR2: MDHEN, SYDVKM. The CDR3 region has the DNA TGTGCCAGCAGTTTCTTTTGGGGAGGGAGGAACACCGGGGAGCTGTTTTTT. This codes for CASSFFWGGRNTGELFF.

The rearrangement uses TRBV18 and TRBJ2-3; 9 nucleotides line up with TRBD2. The CDR3 is 15 amino acids. CDR1 is KGHSH and CDR2 is LQKENI in the germline V gene. With 3 bases clipped from V and 3 bases from J, the junction kept 4 bases outside the gene matches. CDR3 DNA: TGTGCCAGCTCACCGGTCCTAGCGGGGACAGATACGCAGTATTTT. Amino acids: CASSPVLAGTDTQYF.

This chain joins TRBV5-6 and TRBJ1-2, with D perhaps TRBD1 (5 bases). Deletions cut 1 base from V and 1 base from J, with 11 bases between. The CDR3 sequence is 15 residues long. CDR1 is SGHDT and CDR2 is YYEEEE in the germline V gene. CDR3 nucleotides: TGTGCCAGCAGCTTGAAGGGGTCCTTTAACTATGGCTACACCTTC. This gives the protein CASSLKGSFNYGYTF.

CDR3 bases: TGCGCCAGCAGATGGAGTACTGTAGGTGGCGAGCAGTACTTC. Translation gives CASRWSTVGGEQYF. V gene TRBV10-2 combines with J gene TRBJ2-7; no reliable D call. The V gene lost 6 bases and the J gene lost 6 bases, with 18 bases spanning the gap. CDR1 is WSHSY and CDR2 is SAAADI in the germline V gene. This CDR3 has 14 residues.

This rearrangement joins TRBV28 to TRBJ2-1, with 9 bases identical to TRBD2. Trimming at V came to 7 bases and at J to 4 bases, leaving 8 bases not matched to a gene. The CDR3 length is 15 residues. CDR1 is MDHEN, CDR2 SYDVKM, per germline. CDR3 region: CASTVGGRVYNEQFF. DNA for the CDR3: TGTGCCAGCACGGTAGGCGGGAGGGTATACAATGAGCAGTTCTTC. The whole variable domain, remainder taken from reference TRBV28 and TRBJ2-1, is DVKVTQSSRYLVKRTGEKVFLECVQDMDHENMFWYRQDPGLGLRLIYFSYDVKMKEKGDIPEGYSVSREKKERFSLILESASTNQTSMYLCASTVGGRVYNEQFFGPGTRLTVL.

The V call is TRBV6-5, the J call TRBJ2-7, with D hard to call. CDR1 and CDR2 from the germline V gene are MNHEY and SVGAGI. V lost 6 bases, J lost 3 bases, and 12 bases lay in between. The length of the CDR3 is 13 residues. CDR3 sequence: CASSPGSIYEQYF. The CDR3, as DNA: TGTGCCAGCAGCCCCGGGTCGATCTACGAGCAGTACTTC.

The CDR3 DNA reads TGTGCCAGCAGAAGACAGATAGGGGAGCTGTTTTTT. Translating it yields CASRRQIGELFF. V usage is TRBV7-9 and J usage is TRBJ2-2; possible D gene TRBD1, 5 bases. The V gene's germline CDR1 is SEHNR and CDR2 FQNEAQ (reference sequence). The CDR3 is 12 amino acids. The V gene lost 6 bases and the J gene lost 8 bases, with 10 bases spanning the gap.

The gene calls are TRBV24-1 and TRBJ1-1; a weak D match, TRBD1 (6 bases). The CDR3 is 13 amino acids. Germline CDR1 KGHDR, CDR2 SFDVKD. V was shortened by 8 bases and J by 1 base, with 10 bases between the two germline ends. The CDR3 loop reads CATKQGTNTEAFF. The CDR3 region has the DNA TGTGCCACCAAGCAGGGGACGAACACTGAAGCTTTCTTT.

This sequence joins TRBV6-5 and TRBJ1-2, with TRBD1 as a possible D gene (6 bases). Germline CDR1 MNHEY, CDR2 SVGAGI. CDR3 length equals 15 residues. V lost 0 bases and J lost 4, with 12 bases in between. Here the CDR3 reads CASSYSFRGGYGYTF. The CDR3 DNA is TGTGCCAGCAGTTACTCGTTCAGGGGTGGCTATGGCTACACCTTC.

The chain recombines TRBV19 with TRBJ2-3; TRBD2 aligns across 7 bases. CDR3 size: 16 residues. V was pared by 9 bases and J by 4 bases, with 16 bases of the junction left unmatched. Germline assignment: CDR1 LNHDA and CDR2 SQIVND (reference sequence). Here the CDR3 reads CASSARDYRPPDTQYF. DNA of the CDR3: TGTGCCAGCAGTGCCCGGGACTATAGGCCCCCAGATACGCAGTATTTT.

The chain couples TRBV6-5 to TRBJ1-1, with a tentative D call TRBD1 (5 bases). V gave up 2 bases and J gave up 3 bases, with 7 bases separating them. The CDR3 sequence is 13 residues long. The V gene's germline CDR1 is MNHEY and CDR2 SVGAGI. The CDR3 DNA sequence: TGTGCCAGCAGTTACGGGGCGGACACTGAAGCTTTCTTT. Its translation is CASSYGADTEAFF.

The chain's CDR3 is CASRTEGQGVDTEAFF. CDR3 DNA: TGTGCCAGCAGGACCGAGGGACAGGGGGTGGACACTGAAGCTTTCTTT. This chain uses TRBV27 with TRBJ1-1; 11 nucleotides agree with TRBD1. CDR3 size: 16 residues. The germline CDR1 and CDR2 sequences are MNHEY and SMNVEV (reference sequence). After removal of 6 bases from V and 3 bases from J, the junction contained 9 bases not matched to a gene.

The chain couples TRBV28 to TRBJ1-5, with 9 bases identical to TRBD1. Germline V CDR1 and CDR2: MDHEN, SYDVKM. The CDR3 spans 15 residues. CDR3 in DNA: TGTGTCTCACAGGGGGCCGGGTTTGGCAATCAGCCCCAGCATTTT. It yields the protein CVSQGAGFGNQPQHF.

Here the CDR3 DNA reads TGTGCCAGCAGTGTAACACCTAGCGAGCAGTTCTTC. Its protein product is CASSVTPSEQFF. The V and J genes are TRBV2 and TRBJ2-1; D is perhaps TRBD2 (5 bases). The V end was cut by 4 bases, the J end by 10 bases, with 11 bases between. Germline V gene data show CDR1 as SNHLY and CDR2 as FYNNEI. The CDR3 is made up of 12 amino acids. Full variable domain (rest looked up from reference TRBV2 and TRBJ2-1): EPEVTQTPSHQVTQMGQEVILRCVPISNHLYFYWYRQILGQKVEFLVSFYNNEISEKSEIFDDQFSVERPDGSNFTLKIRSTKLEDSAMYFCASSVTPSEQFFGPGTRLTVL.

The V call is TRBV7-3, the J call TRBJ2-7, with 8 bases matching TRBD1. V trimming: 5 bases; J trimming: 3 bases; junction bases outside the gene matches: 9. Germline lookup yields CDR1 SGHTA and CDR2 FQGTGA. The CDR3 is 15 amino acids. The DNA for the CDR3 is TGTGCCAGCAGCCCCGGACAGGGAAACCACTACGAGCAGTACTTC. Its protein product is CASSPGQGNHYEQYF. The full variable domain, completed using reference TRBV7-3 and TRBJ2-7, is GAGVSQTPSNKVTEKGKYVELRCDPISGHTALYWYRQSLGQGPEFLIYFQGTGAADDSGLPNDRFFAVRPEGSVSTLKIQRTERGDSAVYLCASSPGQGNHYEQYFGPGTRLTVT.

The genes are TRBV19 and TRBJ2-3; D perhaps matches TRBD2 (6 bases). The CDR3 consists of 15 residues. V shed 5 bases and J shed 4 bases, with 16 bases lying between them. Germline values: CDR1 LNHDA, CDR2 SQIVND (reference sequence). The CDR3 is CASSPPEDYADTQYF. DNA of the CDR3: TGTGCCAGTAGTCCCCCCGAGGACTATGCAGATACGCAGTATTTT.

This clone occurred once. The chain couples TRBV29-1 to TRBJ2-7, with TRBD2 as a possible D gene (6 bases). CDR3 length equals 13 residues. Germline lookup yields CDR1 SQVTM and CDR2 ANQGSEA. The V gene lost 6 bases and the J gene lost 3 bases, with 15 bases spanning the gap. The CDR3 protein is CSVIGTALYEQYF. Here the CDR3 DNA reads TGCAGCGTCATCGGGACTGCGCTCTACGAGCAGTACTTC.

CDR3 loop: CASSFPRGQGVSHGYTF. The CDR3 bases are TGTGCCAGCAGTTTCCCTCGAGGACAGGGAGTATCGCATGGCTACACCTTC. V gene TRBV28 combines with J gene TRBJ1-2; 8 nucleotides match TRBD1. The germline V gene encodes CDR1 MDHEN and CDR2 SYDVKM. Germline trimming cut 3 bases from V and 6 bases from J; bases unmatched to any gene: 15. This CDR3 is built from 17 residues.

The gene calls are TRBV12-5 and TRBJ1-1; D possibly corresponds to TRBD1 (6 bases). The CDR3 sequence is 12 residues long. Germline CDR1 LGHNT, CDR2 FRNRAP. V dropped 5 bases and J dropped 8 bases, with 12 bases sitting between them. The CDR3 spells CASGHPGTEAFF. The CDR3 DNA sequence: TGTGCTAGTGGTCATCCCGGGACAGAAGCTTTCTTT.

J is TRBJ1-4 and V is TRBV28; 9 nucleotides align to TRBD1. From germline, CDR1 is MDHEN and CDR2 SYDVKM. After removal of 6 bases from V and 6 bases from J, the junction contained 8 bases not matched to a gene. CDR3 length: 15 residues. The CDR3 sequence is CASSLGTGNHEKLFF. CDR3 bases: TGTGCCAGCAGCCTCGGGACAGGGAACCATGAAAAACTGTTTTTT.

The chain employs TRBV6-1 and TRBJ1-5; TRBD1 matches at 7 bases. CDR1 is MNHNS and CDR2 is SASEGT in the germline V gene. V shed 2 bases, J shed 8 bases, and the junction held 9 bases outside the gene matches. The CDR3 is 15 residues long. CDR3 nucleotides: TGTGCCAGCAGTGAAAGGAGGACAGGTGGGGAGCCCCAGCATTTT. Protein: CASSERRTGGEPQHF.

The J gene is TRBJ1-6, the V gene TRBV19, with 10 bases aligning to TRBD1. The CDR3 has 15 residues. CDR1 LNHDA and CDR2 SQIVND come from the germline V gene (reference sequence). V lost 3 bases to trimming and J lost 7 bases; unmatched junction nucleotides: 3. CDR3: CASSMMGQGNSPLHF. The CDR3 DNA reads TGTGCCAGTAGTATGATGGGACAGGGGAATTCACCCCTCCACTTT.

This sequence joins TRBV2 and TRBJ1-6; D is unclear. In germline, CDR1 is SNHLY, CDR2 FYNNEI. This CDR3 spans 13 amino acids. The V end was cut by 9 bases, the J end by 7 bases, with 13 bases between. CDR3 DNA: TGTGCCAGAAACGCGGATCTGAATTCACCCCTCCACTTT. It codes for CARNADLNSPLHF.

This chain connects TRBV30 to TRBJ1-2; 11 nucleotides line up with TRBD1. V shed 0 bases and J 8 bases; nucleotides not matched to a gene: 5. The germline gives CDR1 GTSNPN, CDR2 SVGIG (reference sequence). This CDR3 has 14 amino acids. CDR3 region: CAWSVGQGAFGYTF. The CDR3 DNA follows: TGTGCCTGGAGTGTAGGACAGGGGGCTTTCGGCTACACCTTC.

The V gene is TRBV28, the J gene TRBJ1-1; weak D call: TRBD1 (6 bases). The CDR3 consists of 15 residues. Between the trimmed V and J ends, which lost 5 bases and 1 base, there was a span of 14 bases. In germline, CDR1 is MDHEN, CDR2 SYDVKM. The CDR3 nucleotides are TGTGCCAGCAGTACGGGGGGCAAGGGGAACACTGAAGCTTTCTTT. Protein: CASSTGGKGNTEAFF.

The chain joins TRBV3-1 (or the pseudogene TRBV3-2) to TRBJ2-1; 8 bases line up with TRBD2. The V and J ends lost 2 bases and 6 bases, in that order; junction bases with no gene match: 6. Germline CDR1 reads LGHDT; CDR2 reads YNNKEL (reference sequence). The CDR3 is made up of 15 amino acids. This CDR3 reads CASSQLAGGGNEQFF. The CDR3 coding sequence is TGTGCCAGCAGCCAACTAGCGGGCGGGGGCAATGAGCAGTTCTTC.